The rows below give T cell receptor beta chains drawn from one sample of a study of response to subunit inactivated influenza vaccine. TCRdb re-derived calls from the RT-PCR reads in MiXCR, one entry per CDR3 protein. The sample shows hundreds of thousands of distinct CDR3 sequences, approximately 17% of them seen only once. Sequencing used PBMCs from blood, obtained roughly 5 days after vaccination. The receptor set was obtained from a middle-aged man who received an inactivated influenza vaccine. Each CDR3 is given with its conserved first and last residue. Each record gives: clone size, V gene, J gene, D gene, CDR3 protein, CDR3 DNA. The D gene is left open where the match is weak. Part of the rows lack a size; the others show once, few, many or a class for expanded clones.

NA	TRBV7-9	TRBJ1-1	NA	CASRKEAGMNTEAFF	TGTGCCAGCAGAAAAGAGGCAGGGATGAACACTGAAGCTTTCTTT
few	TRBV7-2	TRBJ2-1	TRBD2	CASSSSLIGLAGDEQFF	TGTGCCAGCAGTTCGAGCCTTATAGGACTAGCGGGGGATGAGCAGTTCTTC
NA	TRBV29-1	TRBJ1-2	NA	CSVGGRLFDGYTF	TGCAGCGTTGGTGGACGGCTCTTTGATGGCTACACCTTC
NA	TRBV20-1	TRBJ2-7	NA	CSARDPGNSYEQYF	TGCAGTGCTAGAGATCCCGGAAATTCCTACGAGCAGTACTTC
NA	TRBV7-2	TRBJ2-7	NA	CAETEGYEQYF	TGTGCCGAGACAGAAGGCTACGAGCAGTACTTC
NA	TRBV7-2	TRBJ2-5	TRBD2	CASRPRLAGEVTQYF	TGTGCCAGCAGACCGAGACTAGCGGGGGAGGTAACCCAGTACTTC
few	TRBV7-3	TRBJ2-2	TRBD1	CASSYGQGDGELFF	TGTGCCAGCAGCTACGGACAGGGGGACGGGGAGCTGTTTTTT
few	TRBV12-3/TRBV12-4	TRBJ2-7	NA	CASSAQASYEQYF	TGTGCCAGCAGCGCACAGGCCTCCTACGAGCAGTACTTC
NA	TRBV10-3	TRBJ1-1	NA	CAISRGTTEAFF	TGTGCCATCAGTCGGGGGACCACTGAAGCTTTCTTT
few	TRBV7-6	TRBJ1-1	NA	CASRTKPDTEDTEAFF	TGTGCCAGCAGAACCAAACCTGACACCGAGGACACTGAAGCTTTCTTT
few	TRBV28	TRBJ2-7	NA	CASRSQGRGYEQYF	TGTGCCAGCAGGTCGCAGGGGAGAGGGTACGAGCAGTACTTC
NA	TRBV11-2	TRBJ2-7	NA	CASSLISSPEQYF	TGTGCCAGCAGCTTAATTTCTTCTCCCGAGCAGTACTTC